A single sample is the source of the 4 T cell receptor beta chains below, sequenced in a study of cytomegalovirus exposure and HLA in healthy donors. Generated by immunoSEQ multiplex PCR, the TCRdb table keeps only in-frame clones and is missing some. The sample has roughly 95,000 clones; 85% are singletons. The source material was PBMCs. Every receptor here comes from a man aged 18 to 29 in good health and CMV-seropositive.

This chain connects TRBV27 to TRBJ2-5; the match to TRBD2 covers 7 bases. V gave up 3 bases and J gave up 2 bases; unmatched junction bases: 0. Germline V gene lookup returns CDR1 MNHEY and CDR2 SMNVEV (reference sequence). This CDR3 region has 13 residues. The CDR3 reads CASSLGLQETQYF. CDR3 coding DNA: TGTGCCAGCAGTTTGGGACTACAAGAGACCCAGTACTTC.

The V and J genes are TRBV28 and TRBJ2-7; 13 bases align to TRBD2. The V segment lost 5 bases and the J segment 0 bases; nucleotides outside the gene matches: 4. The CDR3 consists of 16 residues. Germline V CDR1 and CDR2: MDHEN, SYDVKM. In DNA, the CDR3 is TGTGCCAGCAGTGAAGGGACTAGCGGGACCTCCTACGAGCAGTACGTC. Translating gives CASSEGTSGTSYEQYV.

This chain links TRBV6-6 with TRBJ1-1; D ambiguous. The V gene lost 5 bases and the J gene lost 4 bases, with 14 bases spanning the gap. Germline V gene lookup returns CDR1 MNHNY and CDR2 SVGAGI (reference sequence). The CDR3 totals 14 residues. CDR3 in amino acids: CASSPLLSGTEAFF. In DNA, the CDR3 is TGTGCCAGCAGTCCATTGCTTTCGGGCACTGAAGCTTTCTTT.

The CDR3 sequence: CASREGQGDPRENEKLFF. The DNA for the CDR3 is TGTGCCAGCAGGGAGGGACAGGGGGACCCTCGGGAGAATGAAAAACTGTTTTTT. The chain couples TRBV5-6 to TRBJ1-4; 11 bases map to TRBD1. CDR3 length: 18 residues. Germline V gives CDR1 SGHDT, CDR2 YYEEEE. Trimming cost V 5 bases and J 5 bases; bases outside gene matches: 14.